This TCR beta chain came from a study of blood T cells in healthy people across ages. Comments on this clonotype: What it recognizes is unknown.

The CDR3 is 20 amino acids. Trimming cost V 3 bases and J 1 base; bases outside gene matches: 13. CDR1 is ENHRY and CDR2 is SYGVKD in the germline V gene. Study-level findings and limits: Higher naive T cell percentage went strongly together with higher TCR beta diversity.

Primers used in a second PCR of about 7 to 12 cycles were a sample-barcoded 5' primer and a J-beta primer mix. TCRdb re-analysed the 5' RACE reads in MiXCR, keeping a single row per CDR3 protein. The table shows 1.5 million to 2 million distinct CDR3 sequences, with roughly 49% occurring only once. This clonotype originated in a woman aged 40 to 50 in good health. V usage is TRBV10-3 and J usage is TRBJ2-1, with TRBD2 matching 12 bases. Specimen: blood. The chain's CDR3 is CAISELASGGVEGSYNEQFF. In DNA, the CDR3 is TGTGCCATCAGTGAATTGGCTAGCGGGGGGGTTGAAGGGTCCTACAATGAGCAGTTCTTC.